This T cell receptor (beta chain) was captured by sequencing in a study of T cell changes during pregnancy in multiple sclerosis. The table came from immunoSEQ multiplex PCR; TCRdb's copy has only in-frame clones and leaves some out. The table includes about 49,000 clones, 94% detected once. After removal of 4 bases from V and 5 bases from J, the junction contained 12 bases not matched to a gene. This CDR3 spans 18 amino acids. Per the germline V gene, CDR1 is MGHRA and CDR2 is YSYEKL. The source is a female donor with multiple sclerosis, enrolled in a pregnancy study. The specimen was CD8+ T cells from peripheral blood mononuclear cells, collected before pregnancy. The chain is built from TRBV4-1 and TRBJ2-5; 14 nucleotides agree with TRBD2. The CDR3 coding sequence is TGCGCCAGCAGCCGCCTACCGGGACTAGCGGGAGTAGGGGAGACCCAGTACTTC. Its translation: CASSRLPGLAGVGETQYF.